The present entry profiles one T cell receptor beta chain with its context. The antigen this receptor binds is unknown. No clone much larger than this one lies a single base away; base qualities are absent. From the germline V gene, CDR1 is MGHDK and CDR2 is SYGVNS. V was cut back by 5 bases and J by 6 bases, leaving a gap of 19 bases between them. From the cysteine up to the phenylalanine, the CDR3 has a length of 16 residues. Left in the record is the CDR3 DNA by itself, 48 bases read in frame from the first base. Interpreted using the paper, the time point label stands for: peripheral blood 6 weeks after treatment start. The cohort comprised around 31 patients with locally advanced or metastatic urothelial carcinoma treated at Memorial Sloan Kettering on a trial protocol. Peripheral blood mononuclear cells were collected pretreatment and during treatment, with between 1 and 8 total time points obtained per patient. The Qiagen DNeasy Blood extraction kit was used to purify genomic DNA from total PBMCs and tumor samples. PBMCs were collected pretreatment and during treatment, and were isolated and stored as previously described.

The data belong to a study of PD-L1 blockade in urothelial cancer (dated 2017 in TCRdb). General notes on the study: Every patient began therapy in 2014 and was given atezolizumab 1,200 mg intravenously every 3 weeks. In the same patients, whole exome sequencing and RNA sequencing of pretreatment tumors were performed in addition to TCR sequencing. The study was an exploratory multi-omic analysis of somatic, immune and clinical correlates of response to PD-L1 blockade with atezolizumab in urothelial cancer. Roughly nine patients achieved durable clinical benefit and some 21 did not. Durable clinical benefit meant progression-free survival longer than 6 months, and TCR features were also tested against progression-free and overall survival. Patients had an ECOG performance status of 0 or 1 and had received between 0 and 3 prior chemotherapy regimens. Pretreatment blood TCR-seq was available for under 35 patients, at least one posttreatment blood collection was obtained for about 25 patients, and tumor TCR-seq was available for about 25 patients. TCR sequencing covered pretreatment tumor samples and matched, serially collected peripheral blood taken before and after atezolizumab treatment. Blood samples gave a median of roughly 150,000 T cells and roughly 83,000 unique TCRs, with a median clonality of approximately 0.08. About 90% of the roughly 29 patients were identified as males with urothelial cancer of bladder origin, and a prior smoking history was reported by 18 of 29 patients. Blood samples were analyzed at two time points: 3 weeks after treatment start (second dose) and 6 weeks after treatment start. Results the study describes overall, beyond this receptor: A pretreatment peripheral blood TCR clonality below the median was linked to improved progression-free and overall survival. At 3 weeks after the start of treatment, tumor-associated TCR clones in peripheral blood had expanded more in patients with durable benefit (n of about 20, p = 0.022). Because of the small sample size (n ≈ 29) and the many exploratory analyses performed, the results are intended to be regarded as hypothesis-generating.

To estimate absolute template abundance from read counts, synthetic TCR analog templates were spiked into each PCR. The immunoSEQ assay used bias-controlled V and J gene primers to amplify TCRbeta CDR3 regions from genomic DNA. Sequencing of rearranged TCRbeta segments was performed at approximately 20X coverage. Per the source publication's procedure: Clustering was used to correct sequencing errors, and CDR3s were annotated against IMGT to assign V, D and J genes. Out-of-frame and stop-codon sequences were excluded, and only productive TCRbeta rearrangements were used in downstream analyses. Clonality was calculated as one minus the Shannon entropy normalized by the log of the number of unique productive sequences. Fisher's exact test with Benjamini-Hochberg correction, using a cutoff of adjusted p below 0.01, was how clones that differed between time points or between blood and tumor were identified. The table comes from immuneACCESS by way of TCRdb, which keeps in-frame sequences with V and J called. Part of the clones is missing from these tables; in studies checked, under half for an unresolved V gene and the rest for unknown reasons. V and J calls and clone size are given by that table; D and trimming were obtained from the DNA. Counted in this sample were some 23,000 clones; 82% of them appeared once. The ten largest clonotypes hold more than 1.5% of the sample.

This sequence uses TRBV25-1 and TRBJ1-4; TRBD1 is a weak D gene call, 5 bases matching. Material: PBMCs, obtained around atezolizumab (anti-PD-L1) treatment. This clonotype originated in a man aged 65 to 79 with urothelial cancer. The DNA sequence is TGTGCCAGCAGTCCCCACCGGGTTGGGGCGTATGAAAAACTGTTTTTT. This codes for CASSPHRVGAYEKLFF.